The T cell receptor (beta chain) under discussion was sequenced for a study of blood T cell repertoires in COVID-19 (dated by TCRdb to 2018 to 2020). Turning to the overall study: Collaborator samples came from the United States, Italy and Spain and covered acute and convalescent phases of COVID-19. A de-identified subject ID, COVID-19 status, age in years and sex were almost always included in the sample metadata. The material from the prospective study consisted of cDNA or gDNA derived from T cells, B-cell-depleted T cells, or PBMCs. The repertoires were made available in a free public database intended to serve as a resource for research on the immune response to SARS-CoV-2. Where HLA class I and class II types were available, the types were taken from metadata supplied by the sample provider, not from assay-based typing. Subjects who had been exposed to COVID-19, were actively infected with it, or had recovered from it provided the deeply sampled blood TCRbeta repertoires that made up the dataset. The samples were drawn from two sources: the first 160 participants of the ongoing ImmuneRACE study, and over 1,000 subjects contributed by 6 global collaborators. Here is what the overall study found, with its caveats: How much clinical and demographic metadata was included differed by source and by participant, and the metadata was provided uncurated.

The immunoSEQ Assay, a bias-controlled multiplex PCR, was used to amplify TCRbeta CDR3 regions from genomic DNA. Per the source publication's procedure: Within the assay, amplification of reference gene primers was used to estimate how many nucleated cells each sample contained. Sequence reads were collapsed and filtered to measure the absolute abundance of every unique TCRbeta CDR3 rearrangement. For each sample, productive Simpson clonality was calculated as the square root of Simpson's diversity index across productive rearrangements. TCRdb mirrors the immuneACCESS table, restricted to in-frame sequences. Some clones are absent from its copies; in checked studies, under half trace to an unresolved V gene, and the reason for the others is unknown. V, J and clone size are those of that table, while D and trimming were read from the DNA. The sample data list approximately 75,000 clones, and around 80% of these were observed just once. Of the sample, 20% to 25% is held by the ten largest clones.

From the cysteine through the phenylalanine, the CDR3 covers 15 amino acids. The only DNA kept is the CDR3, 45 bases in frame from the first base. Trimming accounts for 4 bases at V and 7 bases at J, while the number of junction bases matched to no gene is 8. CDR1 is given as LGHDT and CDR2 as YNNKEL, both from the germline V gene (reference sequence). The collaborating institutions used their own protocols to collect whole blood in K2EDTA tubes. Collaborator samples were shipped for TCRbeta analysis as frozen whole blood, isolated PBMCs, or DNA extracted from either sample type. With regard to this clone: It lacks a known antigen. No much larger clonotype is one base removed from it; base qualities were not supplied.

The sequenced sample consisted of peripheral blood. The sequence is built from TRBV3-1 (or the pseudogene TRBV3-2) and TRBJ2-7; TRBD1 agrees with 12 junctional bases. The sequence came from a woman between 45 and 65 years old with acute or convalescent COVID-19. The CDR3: CASSPRDRGRGEQYF. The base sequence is TGTGCCAGCAGCCCCCGGGACAGGGGGCGAGGAGAGCAGTACTTC.